These 6 T cell receptor beta chains came from one sample sequenced in a study of tumor and adjacent non-tumor tissue in lung cancer (dated by TCRdb to 2016 to 2018). The library was produced with multiplex PCR. TCRdb lists the instrument as Illumina HiSeq 2500. TCRbeta libraries were constructed through three rounds of nested PCR with primers (Table S4) according to protocols adapted from ARM-PCR. TCRdb trimmed public reads at Q25 via fastp, called clones via MiXCR and kept in-frame beta chains. Here each entry gathers all rows of one CDR3 protein and keeps the most common genes and DNA. The sample data list 130,000 or so distinct CDR3 sequences, and over 65% of these were observed just once. The ten largest make up around 13% of the sample. RNA was isolated from bulk unsorted tissue, and RNA quality was assessed with a NanoDrop ND-1000 and an Agilent 2100. Sequencing was carried out using lung tumor tissue. These receptors came from a man under 40 with non-small cell lung cancer.

Comment on this clonotype: A much larger clone sits a single nucleotide away, making a read error possible. This CDR3 fails to terminate in the conserved phenylalanine or tryptophan, so it likely reflects a read error. The V gene is TRBV12-3 or TRBV12-4, the J gene TRBJ2-3; D is perhaps TRBD2 (7 bases). V was shortened by 10 bases and J by 1 base, with 15 bases between the two germline ends. The CDR3 is made up of 14 amino acids. The CDR3 spells CAKPPRGRTDTQYI. The CDR3 DNA sequence: TGTGCCAAACCCCCGCGGGGGCGCACAGATACGCAGTATATT.

About this clonotype: A junction boundary mismatches the germline segment, possibly from a read error. The chain recombines TRBV11-2 with TRBJ2-1; 9 positions agree with TRBD2. Germline CDR1 is SGHAT and CDR2 is FQNNGV. This CDR3 has 17 residues. The CDR3 loop reads CASSLGGLAGGRDEQSF. The CDR3 coding sequence is TGTGCCAGCAGCTTAGGGGGACTAGCTGGGGGCAGGGATGAGCAGTCCTTC.

As for this clonotype: Since the CDR3 does not end with the conserved phenylalanine or tryptophan, this likely comes from a read error. The chain is built from TRBV4-1 and TRBJ2-7; 11 bases map to TRBD2. Trimming took 3 bases from V and 3 from J; bases not matched to a gene: 4. Germline lookup yields CDR1 MGHRA and CDR2 YSYEKL. The CDR3 is 15 residues long. This CDR3 is CASSHSGRVNYEQYL. The CDR3 nucleotides are TGCGCCAGCAGCCATAGCGGGAGGGTAAACTACGAGCAGTACTTA.

This clonotype appeared many times. The J gene is TRBJ2-2, the V gene TRBV29-1; TRBD1 agrees at 7 bases. V lost 7 bases and J lost 0; bases outside the gene matches: 5. Germline loops: CDR1 SQVTM, CDR2 ANQGSEA. The length of the CDR3 is 14 residues. The CDR3 region is CSGETGTNTGELFF. Written as DNA, the CDR3 is TGCAGCGGAGAGACAGGGACGAACACCGGGGAGCTGTTTTTT.

A remark on this clonotype: A clone one base away is much larger, so this may be a read error. The chain employs TRBV20-1 and TRBJ1-1, with a possible D match to TRBD1 (5 bases). The CDR3 sequence is 15 residues long. Germline V gene sequence: CDR1 DFQATT, CDR2 SNEGSKA (reference sequence). This CDR3 is CSARDMAQGGTEALF. CDR3 coding DNA: TGCAGTGCTAGAGATATGGCCCAGGGAGGCACTGAAGCTTTATTT.

With respect to this clonotype: Sequence at one end of the junction differs from germline and may be a read error. The chain joins TRBV4-2 to TRBJ2-1; perhaps TRBD1 as D (6 bases). This CDR3 has 15 residues. Germline CDR1 and CDR2: LGHNA and YNFKEQ. CDR3 DNA: TGTGCCAGCTGCCAGGGGCAGGGACCCTACAATGAGCAGTTCTTC. Encoded protein: CASCQGQGPYNEQFF.